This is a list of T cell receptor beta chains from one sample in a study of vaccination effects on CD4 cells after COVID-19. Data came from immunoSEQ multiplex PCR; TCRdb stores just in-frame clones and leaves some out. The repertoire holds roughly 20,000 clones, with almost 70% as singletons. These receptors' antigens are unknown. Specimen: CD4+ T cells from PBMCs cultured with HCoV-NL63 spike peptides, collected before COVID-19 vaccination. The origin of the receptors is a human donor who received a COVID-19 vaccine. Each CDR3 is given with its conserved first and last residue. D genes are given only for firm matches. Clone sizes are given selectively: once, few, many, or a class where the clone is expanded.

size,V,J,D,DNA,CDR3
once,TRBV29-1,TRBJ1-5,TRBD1,TGCAGCGTTGGACAGGGGAACAATCAGCCCCAGCATTTT,CSVGQGNNQPQHF
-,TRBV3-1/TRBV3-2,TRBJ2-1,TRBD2,TGTGCCAGCAGCCAAACTAGCGGGGGATACAATGAGCAGTTCTTC,CASSQTSGGYNEQFF
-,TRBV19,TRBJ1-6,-,TGTGCCAGTAGGCCCGACAGGAGCTCCTATAATTCACCCCTCCACTTT,CASRPDRSSYNSPLHF
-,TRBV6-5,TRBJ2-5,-,TGTGCCAGCAGTAAGGGCAGGGCGAGACAAGAGACCCAGTACTTC,CASSKGRARQETQYF
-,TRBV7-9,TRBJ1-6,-,TGTGCCAGCAGCTTAACTTCGGGAAATAATTCACCCCTCCACTTT,CASSLTSGNNSPLHF
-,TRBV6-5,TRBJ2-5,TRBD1,TGTGCCACCCAACGGACAGGGGCCTACCAAGAGACCCAGTACTTC,CATQRTGAYQETQYF
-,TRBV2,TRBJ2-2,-,TGTGCCAGCATGGTAGGACTCTCCCCCGGGGAGCTGTTTTTT,CASMVGLSPGELFF
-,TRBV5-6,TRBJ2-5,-,TGTGCCAGCAGCTTCTTAACAGCGTTTGAGGTGGAGAAACAAGAGACCCAGTACTTC,CASSFLTAFEVEKQETQYF
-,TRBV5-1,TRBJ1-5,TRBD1,TGCGCCAGCAGCTTGGGTGGACAGGGCCATCAGCCCCAGCATTTT,CASSLGGQGHQPQHF
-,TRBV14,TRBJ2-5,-,TGTGCCAGCAGCCAAAACGTGAAGACCCAGTACTTC,CASSQNVKTQYF
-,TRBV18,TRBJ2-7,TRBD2,TGTGCCAGCTCACCAACAACAGCGGGAGGGCCTCGCGAGCAGTACTTC,CASSPTTAGGPREQYF
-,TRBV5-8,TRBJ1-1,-,TGTGCCAGCAGCCATGGACGGGACACTGAAGCTTTCTTT,CASSHGRDTEAFF
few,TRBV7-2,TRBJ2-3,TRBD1,TGTGCCAGCAGCCGTAGACAGGGAAATACGCAGTATTTT,CASSRRQGNTQYF
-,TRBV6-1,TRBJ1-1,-,TGTGCCAGCAGTGAATTCTGGGGGGGTGAAGCTTTCTTT,CASSEFWGGEAFF
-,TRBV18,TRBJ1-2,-,TGTGCCAGCTCAGCAGATAACTATGGCTACACCTTC,CASSADNYGYTF
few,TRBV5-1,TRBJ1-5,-,TGCGCCAGCAGCTTCGGTACACCCGGGCAGCCCCAGCATTTT,CASSFGTPGQPQHF
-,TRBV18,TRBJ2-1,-,TGTGCCAGCTCACCAAGCGGTCTCGGCAATGAGCAGTTCTTC,CASSPSGLGNEQFF
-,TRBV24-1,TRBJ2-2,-,TGTGCCACCAGTGCCATTGGGTCCGGGGAGCTGTTTTTT,CATSAIGSGELFF
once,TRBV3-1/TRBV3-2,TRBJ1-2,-,TGTGCCAGCAGCCTCTTGGGTTACGGCTACACCTTC,CASSLLGYGYTF
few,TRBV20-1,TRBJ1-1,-,TGCAGTGCTAGTTTTGACACTGAAGCTTTCTTT,CSASFDTEAFF